Following are 28 T cell receptor beta chains from one sample sequenced in a study of cytomegalovirus exposure and HLA in healthy donors. PCR amplification relied on 60 Vbeta primers (plus 13 Jbeta primers). Here immunoSEQ multiplex PCR was the method, and the copy in TCRdb shows in-frame clones only, minus some. The table lists around 78,000 clones, 60% to 70% of them singletons. Sequenced sample: PBMCs. Receptor source: a man aged 25-45 years in good health and CMV-seropositive.

The V and J genes are TRBV27 and TRBJ2-7; D gene uncertain. Germline V gene sequence: CDR1 MNHEY, CDR2 SMNVEV (reference sequence). This CDR3 comprises 12 residues. Between the trimmed V and J ends, which lost 7 bases and 1 base, there was a span of 8 bases. The CDR3 DNA reads as TGTGCCAGCATGGGCAGATCCTACGAGCAGTACTTC. It codes for CASMGRSYEQYF.

Concerning this clone: Its ends do not fully match the called genes, so a read error is possible. This chain joins TRBV7-9 and TRBJ2-1; D possibly corresponds to TRBD2 (5 bases). This CDR3 comprises 12 residues. Per the germline V gene, CDR1 is SEHNR and CDR2 is FQNEAQ (reference sequence). CDR3 region: CSSSLLDNEQFF. CDR3 DNA sequence: TGTTCCAGCAGCTTACTAGACAATGAGCAGTTCTTC.

The V gene is TRBV5-1, the J gene TRBJ2-7; the D gene is possibly TRBD1 (5 bases). V shed 4 bases and J shed 0 bases, with 17 bases lying between them. The CDR3 runs to 16 residues. The germline V gene has CDR1 SGHRS and CDR2 YFSETQ. The CDR3 here is CASSPRGPLSSYEQYF. The CDR3 region has the DNA TGCGCCAGCAGCCCAAGGGGTCCCCTTAGCTCCTACGAGCAGTACTTC.

This rearrangement joins TRBV29-1 to TRBJ1-5, with no clear D. The germline CDR1 and CDR2 sequences are SQVTM and ANQGSEA. V gave up 2 bases and J gave up 9 bases, with 14 bases separating them. This CDR3 is built from 13 residues. The CDR3 protein is CSVEKVTGGPQHF. For the CDR3, the DNA is TGCAGCGTTGAAAAGGTAACGGGAGGGCCCCAGCATTTT.

The chain links TRBV7-2 to TRBJ2-5; TRBD1 agrees at 7 bases. Trimming removed 3 bases from V and 2 bases from J; junction bases left unmatched: 3. The CDR3 spans 14 residues. Germline CDR1 is SGHTA and CDR2 is FQGNSA. CDR3 DNA sequence: TGTGCCAGCAGCTTCGGACAGGAGCAAGAGACCCAGTACTTC. Translation: CASSFGQEQETQYF. Complete variable domain (other parts from reference TRBV7-2 and TRBJ2-5): GAGVSQSPSNKVTEKGKDVELRCDPISGHTALYWYRQSLGQGLEFLIYFQGNSAPDKSGLPSDRFSAERTGGSVSTLTIQRTQQEDSAVYLCASSFGQEQETQYFGPGTRLLVL.

This clone was found a few times. The J gene is TRBJ2-2, the V gene TRBV7-2; 7 nucleotides match TRBD2. The CDR3 sequence is 15 residues long. V lost 4 bases and J lost 4; bases outside the gene matches: 6. From germline, CDR1 is SGHTA and CDR2 FQGNSA. The CDR3 DNA reads as TGTGCCAGCAGCTCCCGTAGCGGGCCCACCGGGGAGCTGTTTTTT. It specifies CASSSRSGPTGELFF. Full variable domain (outside the CDR3, taken from reference TRBV7-2 and TRBJ2-2): GAGVSQSPSNKVTEKGKDVELRCDPISGHTALYWYRQSLGQGLEFLIYFQGNSAPDKSGLPSDRFSAERTGGSVSTLTIQRTQQEDSAVYLCASSSRSGPTGELFFGEGSRLTVL.

The genes are TRBV23-1 and TRBJ1-5; 8 bases are a match to TRBD1. TRBV23-1 is an ORF; its function is uncertain. CDR3 length equals 18 residues. The junction had 11 bases not matched to a gene; V was cut back by 2 bases and J by 2 bases. The CDR3 bases are TGCGCCAGCAGTCAACCCTACGGGATGACAGGGGGCAATCAGCCCCAGCATTTT. Protein: CASSQPYGMTGGNQPQHF.

The rearrangement joins TRBV6-1 to TRBJ2-5; D perhaps matches TRBD1 (5 bases). V was cut by 5 bases and J by 4 bases, with 11 bases left in between. This CDR3 has 13 residues. CDR1 and CDR2 (germline): MNHNS, SASEGT. CDR3 DNA: TGTGCCAGCAGTAACGACAGTGGAGAGACCCAGTACTTC. Translating it yields CASSNDSGETQYF.

The chain is built from TRBV5-1 and TRBJ1-4; D ambiguous. The CDR3 is 17 amino acids. V lost 2 bases and J 0 bases, leaving 14 bases between the germline ends. Germline V lookup: CDR1 SGHRS, CDR2 YFSETQ. The CDR3 loop is CASSFSPQISTNEKLFF. The CDR3 DNA reads as TGCGCCAGCAGCTTCTCCCCACAGATTTCAACTAATGAAAAACTGTTTTTT.

The sample holds one count of this clone. The chain couples TRBV5-1 to TRBJ2-2, with 7 bases that match TRBD2. Trimming cost V 4 bases and J 4 bases; bases outside gene matches: 13. The CDR3 consists of 17 residues. CDR1 is SGHRS, CDR2 YFSETQ, per germline. In DNA form, the CDR3 reads TGCGCCAGCAGCCCAGAATCGAGGGGCGGGGGCACCGGGGAGCTGTTTTTT. Translation gives CASSPESRGGGTGELFF.

V usage is TRBV12-1 and J usage is TRBJ2-7; the table's D call, TRBD1, was not checked against the DNA. TRBV12-1 is flagged as a pseudogene. This CDR3 contains 12 residues. CDR3 nucleotides: TGTGCCAGCAGCTATGACAACTACGAGCAGTACTTC. Residues: CASSYDNYEQYF.

This rearrangement joins TRBV19 to TRBJ2-7, with D hard to call. With 5 bases removed from V and 5 bases from J, the gap between germline ends came to 13 bases. CDR3 length: 13 amino acids. CDR1 LNHDA and CDR2 SQIVND come from the germline V gene (reference sequence). The CDR3 is CASSWALTDEQYF. Written as DNA, the CDR3 is TGTGCCAGTAGTTGGGCTTTGACGGACGAGCAGTACTTC.

This clone was observed a handful of times. J is TRBJ2-5 and V is TRBV20-1, with D uncertain. Gene TRBJ2-7 matches the end of the DNA better, so the J call may be wrong. The CDR3 totals 11 residues. Germline CDR1 is DFQATT and CDR2 is SNEGSKA (reference sequence). CDR3 protein: CSARSQYEQYF. Here the CDR3 DNA reads TGCAGTGCTAGATCACAGTACGAGCAGTACTTC.

The chain couples TRBV6-6 to TRBJ1-2; no clear D gene. This CDR3 is built from 14 residues. V was shortened by 5 bases and J by 1 base, with 11 bases between the two germline ends. The germline V gene has CDR1 MNHNY and CDR2 SVGAGI (reference sequence). This chain's CDR3 is CASSQDGNNYGYTF. The CDR3 DNA reads TGTGCCAGCAGTCAGGACGGGAATAACTATGGCTACACCTTC.

This chain uses TRBV28 with TRBJ1-1; 7 bases align to TRBD1. The germline gives CDR1 MDHEN, CDR2 SYDVKM. The trim removed 5 bases at V and 4 bases at J, leaving 10 bases unmatched. The CDR3 spans 15 residues. The DNA for the CDR3 is TGTGCCAGCAGTATCAGAACAGGGGACGTCACTGAAGCTTTCTTT. Translated, it gives CASSIRTGDVTEAFF.

This chain joins TRBV7-9 and TRBJ1-1, with 8 positions matching TRBD1. Germline CDR1 is SEHNR and CDR2 is FQNEAQ (reference sequence). V lost 8 bases, J lost 3 bases, and 5 bases stayed unmatched. CDR3 length: 13 amino acids. The CDR3 region is CASQSTGDTEAFF. The DNA of the CDR3 is TGTGCCAGCCAGTCGACAGGGGACACTGAAGCTTTCTTT.

The chain joins TRBV30 to TRBJ2-1; D perhaps matches TRBD1 (5 bases). In germline, CDR1 is GTSNPN, CDR2 SVGIG (reference sequence). V lost 2 bases and J lost 7, with 9 bases in between. The CDR3 runs 12 residues. CDR3 coding DNA: TGTGCCTGGAGTCTACAGGTTAATGAGCAGTTCTTC. The encoded protein is CAWSLQVNEQFF.

The V gene is TRBV14, the J gene TRBJ2-7; TRBD2 matches at 10 bases. Germline lookup yields CDR1 SGHDN and CDR2 FVKESK. CDR3 size: 16 residues. V shed 0 bases, J shed 6 bases, and the junction held 8 bases outside the gene matches. CDR3 sequence: CASSQDELAGLREQYF. The CDR3 nucleotides read TGTGCCAGCAGCCAAGATGAACTAGCGGGACTTCGCGAGCAGTACTTC. The full variable domain, completed using reference TRBV14 and TRBJ2-7, is EAGVTQFPSHSVIEKGQTVTLRCDPISGHDNLYWYRRVMGKEIKFLLHFVKESKQDESGMPNNRFLAERTGGTYSTLKVQPAELEDSGVYFCASSQDELAGLREQYFGPGTRLTVT.

The chain combines TRBV10-3 with TRBJ2-5; a weak D match, TRBD2 (5 bases). The V gene's germline CDR1 is ENHRY and CDR2 SYGVKD. The CDR3 covers 13 residues. Trimming took 10 bases from V and 0 from J, leaving 12 bases between them. The CDR3 nucleotides are TGTGCCACCGCCGGGGAGTACCAAGAGACCCAGTACTTC. Translating it yields CATAGEYQETQYF.

The chain employs TRBV11-3 and TRBJ2-1, with D perhaps TRBD1 (6 bases). Trimming left V 5 bases short and J 0 bases short, with 14 bases between. Germline assignment: CDR1 SGHNT and CDR2 YENEEA. CDR3 size: 16 residues. The DNA of the CDR3 is TGTGCCAGCAGCCTGACAGGTGCCAGCTCCTACAATGAGCAGTTCTTC. Translated: CASSLTGASSYNEQFF.

The gene calls are TRBV7-9 and TRBJ2-7; D is perhaps TRBD1 (6 bases). This CDR3 has 14 amino acids. The V end was cut by 1 base, the J end by 5 bases, with 12 bases between. Germline V gives CDR1 SEHNR, CDR2 FQNEAQ (reference sequence). Here the CDR3 reads CASSLEGQGHEQYF. Written as DNA, the CDR3 is TGTGCCAGCAGCTTAGAAGGCCAGGGGCACGAGCAGTACTTC.

DNA of the CDR3: TGTGCCAGTAGAACTGACAGGGGGCTTGATCAGCCCCAGCATTTT. It specifies CASRTDRGLDQPQHF. V gene TRBV19 combines with J gene TRBJ1-5, with TRBD1 identical over 10 bases. The CDR3 has 15 residues. Germline V gene data show CDR1 as LNHDA and CDR2 as SQIVND (reference sequence). V shed 6 bases, J shed 5 bases, and the junction held 7 bases outside the gene matches.

The rearrangement uses TRBV27 and TRBJ2-6; 11 bases agree with TRBD2. This CDR3 is 16 amino acids long. J was trimmed by 2 bases and V by 6 bases; bases with no gene match: 3. CDR1 and CDR2 from the germline V gene are MNHEY and SMNVEV (reference sequence). CDR3 protein: CASRLAGDAGANVLTF. The DNA for the CDR3 is TGTGCCAGCAGACTAGCGGGAGATGCTGGGGCCAACGTCCTGACTTTC.

The chain carries TRBV4-1 and TRBJ1-1; TRBD1 aligns across 7 bases. This CDR3 is 14 amino acids long. CDR1 is MGHRA and CDR2 is YSYEKL in the germline V gene. Trimming removed 4 bases from V and 1 base from J; junction bases left unmatched: 3. The CDR3 bases are TGCGCCAGCAGCCGGACAGGTTCGAACACTGAAGCTTTCTTT. This gives the protein CASSRTGSNTEAFF.

The V gene is TRBV25-1, the J gene TRBJ2-1, with TRBD1 matching 9 bases. CDR3 length: 14 residues. Unmatched junction bases numbered 4, after V lost 8 bases and J lost 2 bases. Germline lookup yields CDR1 MGHDK and CDR2 SYGVNS. The CDR3 reads CASSRDRAYNEQFF. In DNA, the CDR3 is TGTGCCAGCTCCCGGGACAGGGCCTACAATGAGCAGTTCTTC.

The J gene is TRBJ1-3, the V gene TRBV29-1; 10 nucleotides agree with TRBD1. The CDR3 is 14 residues long. Germline assignment: CDR1 SQVTM and CDR2 ANQGSEA. Trimming removed 8 bases from V and 1 base from J; junction bases left unmatched: 5. The chain's CDR3 is CSIRTGGSGNTIYF. The CDR3 nucleotides are TGCAGCATCCGGACAGGGGGATCTGGAAACACCATATATTTT.

This chain uses TRBV10-2 with TRBJ1-1; 9 bases map to TRBD1. V lost 6 bases, J lost 4 bases, and 6 bases stayed unmatched. The CDR3 has 14 residues. Germline loops: CDR1 WSHSY, CDR2 SAAADI. CDR3 in amino acids: CASRTGTGSTEAFF. In DNA form, the CDR3 reads TGCGCCAGCAGAACCGGGACAGGGAGCACTGAAGCTTTCTTT.

The V gene is TRBV19, the J gene TRBJ2-2, with a weak D call TRBD2 (5 bases). Germline CDR1 LNHDA, CDR2 SQIVND (reference sequence). V was clipped by 4 bases and J by 3 bases, with 6 bases between them. The CDR3 runs to 13 residues. CDR3 nucleotides: TGTGCCAGTAGTAGGGAGTACACCGGGGAGCTGTTTTTT. It codes for CASSREYTGELFF.